The TCR beta chain described here comes from a study of T-cell memory formation after mild COVID-19. Study information: Clusters were largely donor specific. Study-level results: Memory from before infection featured some responding clones, which suggests cross-reactive memory joined. CD4+ clones that contracted lay mainly in CM and EM; CD8+ ones lay in EMRA.

As regards this clonotype: No antigen is known for it.

5'RACE with constant-segment primers yielded barcoded, UMI-tagged TCR alpha and TCR beta cDNA libraries. TCRdb called the 5' RACE reads again in MiXCR, with one record for every CDR3 protein. The sample has about 290,000 distinct CDR3 sequences, approximately 15% seen once. The CDR3 consists of 15 residues. CDR1 is KGHSH and CDR2 is LQKENI in the germline V gene. Trimming shortened V by 2 bases and J by 2 bases, and 9 bases separated the two germline ends. The chain links TRBV18 to TRBJ2-2, with no clear D. The TCR comes from a man younger than 35 who had mild COVID-19 (a few samples of this study predate the infection). Cell type and time point are not known. The material sequenced was PBMCs or a T cell subset sorted from them (not recorded which). The DNA of the CDR3 is TGTGCCAGCTCACCAAGAGACACTAACACCGGGGAGCTGTTTTTT. As protein: CASSPRDTNTGELFF.